One sample yielded the 28 T cell receptor beta chains listed below, sequenced in a study of T cell responses to AZD1222 COVID-19 vaccine. Clones were sequenced by immunoSEQ multiplex PCR, and TCRdb holds only the in-frame ones, with some missing. The data contain about 200,000 clones, 90% to 95% of them seen just once; the ten biggest clones take up 0.95% to 1.1%. The sample consisted of peripheral blood, taken on day 0 of MenACWY control vaccination. These receptors all stem from an adult in good health.

The V gene is TRBV28, the J gene TRBJ1-3, with 9 positions matching TRBD1. The CDR3 runs 17 residues. V lost 5 bases and J lost 8; bases outside the gene matches: 16. In germline, CDR1 is MDHEN, CDR2 SYDVKM. The CDR3 DNA reads TGTGCCAGCAGTCGAGGGACAGGGCCTACTATGGTAGACACCATATATTTT. This translates into CASSRGTGPTMVDTIYF.

Here the CDR3 DNA reads TGCAGTGCTAAACCCGGCTACACCTTC. This codes for CSAKPGYTF. The chain is built from TRBV20-1 and TRBJ1-2, with unresolved D. The V end lost 4 bases, the J end lost 8 bases, and 5 bases lay between the germline ends. CDR1 is DFQATT and CDR2 is SNEGSKA in the germline V gene (reference sequence). The CDR3 extends over 9 amino acids.

The chain couples TRBV5-6 to TRBJ1-3; maybe TRBD1 (6 bases). Trimming shortened V by 0 bases and J by 15 bases, and 13 bases separated the two germline ends. The germline CDR1 and CDR2 sequences are SGHDT and YYEEEE. The CDR3 covers 12 residues. In nucleotides, the CDR3 is TGTGCCAGCAGCTTGGCTACAGGGCCCAAATATTTT. It is translated as CASSLATGPKYF.

The rearrangement joins TRBV7-2 to TRBJ1-2, with 9 bases identical to TRBD1. Germline CDR1 reads SGHTA; CDR2 reads FQGNSA. Unmatched junction bases numbered 8, after V lost 7 bases and J lost 8 bases. The CDR3 length is 13 residues. CDR3 protein: CASTHGTGRGYTF. The CDR3 DNA reads as TGTGCCAGCACCCACGGGACAGGGAGGGGCTACACCTTC.

In this sample, this clone turned up once. The CDR3: CASSLAMGSPLHF. The CDR3, as DNA: TGTGCCAGCAGCTTGGCCATGGGGTCACCCCTCCACTTT. This sequence joins TRBV5-5 and TRBJ1-6; no clear D. Trimming cost V 0 bases and J 10 bases, with 8 bases left between them. This CDR3 spans 13 amino acids. Germline V CDR1 and CDR2: SGHKS, YYEKEE (reference sequence).

CDR3 nucleotides: TGTGCCAGCAGTTCCGAGACAGTGAACACTGAAGCTTTCTTT. Translated, it gives CASSSETVNTEAFF. The rearrangement joins TRBV2 to TRBJ1-1; D is possibly TRBD1 (5 bases). The CDR3 consists of 14 residues. V was trimmed by 5 bases and J by 0 bases, leaving 10 bases between them. Germline V gene data show CDR1 as SNHLY and CDR2 as FYNNEI.

This chain joins TRBV4-2 and TRBJ1-4, with 7 nucleotides matching TRBD1. The CDR3 runs to 14 residues. Germline V gene lookup returns CDR1 LGHNA and CDR2 YNFKEQ. J was trimmed by 8 bases and V by 1 base; bases with no gene match: 4. CDR3 coding DNA: TGTGCCAGCAGCCAAGCGGGCAGGGGGGAAAAACTGTTTTTT. This sequence encodes CASSQAGRGEKLFF.

The V call is TRBV7-2, the J call TRBJ1-2, with a possible D match to TRBD1 (6 bases). V was shortened by 5 bases and J by 0 bases, with 13 bases between the two germline ends. The CDR3 runs to 15 residues. In germline, CDR1 is SGHTA, CDR2 FQGNSA. Here the CDR3 reads CASSLQQGANYGYTF. CDR3 coding DNA: TGTGCCAGCAGCCTCCAACAGGGAGCTAACTATGGCTACACCTTC.

The chain combines TRBV19 with TRBJ1-4, with TRBD1 matching 7 bases. The V and J ends lost 7 bases and 8 bases, in that order; junction bases with no gene match: 10. There are 14 residues in the CDR3. In germline, CDR1 is LNHDA, CDR2 SQIVND (reference sequence). DNA of the CDR3: TGTGCCAGTATGCCCCAGGGGGGAGGAGAAAAACTGTTTTTT. It specifies CASMPQGGGEKLFF.

The chain couples TRBV18 to TRBJ1-1; TRBD1 aligns across 10 bases. V dropped 4 bases and J dropped 3; count of bases not matched to a gene: 5. This CDR3 has 15 residues. The germline V gene has CDR1 KGHSH and CDR2 LQKENI. CDR3 residues: CASSRAGTGDTEAFF. CDR3 in DNA: TGTGCCAGCTCACGAGCCGGGACAGGGGACACTGAAGCTTTCTTT. Complete variable domain (other parts from reference TRBV18 and TRBJ1-1): NAGVMQNPRHLVRRRGQEARLRCSPMKGHSHVYWYRQLPEEGLKFMVYLQKENIIDESGMPKERFSAEFPKEGPSILRIQQVVRGDSAAYFCASSRAGTGDTEAFFGQGTRLTVV.

The chain carries TRBV4-1 and TRBJ1-1, with no clear D. V lost 2 bases, J lost 2 bases, and 6 bases lay in between. Germline CDR1 and CDR2: MGHRA and YSYEKL. The CDR3 totals 13 residues. The CDR3 region is CASSQQLNTEAFF. The CDR3 DNA reads as TGCGCCAGCAGCCAACAGCTTAACACTGAAGCTTTCTTT.

The chain couples TRBV7-9 to TRBJ2-7; 7 bases are shared with TRBD1. Germline V lookup: CDR1 SEHNR, CDR2 FQNEAQ (reference sequence). This CDR3 has 19 amino acids. V lost 6 bases, J lost 2 bases, and 22 bases stayed unmatched. CDR3 nucleotide sequence: TGTGCCAGCAGTTACTTTGGATCTTTCCAAGGGGGCTTGACCTACGAGCAGTACTTC. Translating gives CASSYFGSFQGGLTYEQYF.

V is TRBV18 and J is TRBJ1-1; TRBD1 matches at 10 bases. Unmatched junction bases numbered 8, after V lost 2 bases and J lost 5 bases. The V gene's germline CDR1 is KGHSH and CDR2 LQKENI. The CDR3 runs to 16 residues. The CDR3 region is CASSPRQGARWTEAFF. The CDR3 DNA reads as TGTGCCAGCTCACCAAGACAGGGGGCGCGATGGACTGAAGCTTTCTTT.

The rearrangement uses TRBV20-1 and TRBJ1-1; D call uncertain. This CDR3 has 11 amino acids. V was cut by 2 bases and J by 4 bases, with 5 bases left in between. CDR1 and CDR2 (germline): DFQATT, SNEGSKA (reference sequence). CDR3 sequence: CSARKATEAFF. CDR3 coding DNA: TGCAGTGCTAGAAAGGCCACTGAAGCTTTCTTT.

J is TRBJ1-5 and V is TRBV5-4, with D maybe TRBD1 (6 bases). This CDR3 comprises 14 residues. Germline lookup yields CDR1 SGHNT and CDR2 YYREEE (reference sequence). V was shortened by 4 bases and J by 4 bases, with 12 bases between the two germline ends. The CDR3 region has the DNA TGTGCCAGCAGCATACAGGGTCGAAATCAGCCCCAGCATTTT. It specifies CASSIQGRNQPQHF.

This sequence joins TRBV2 and TRBJ1-1; a weak D match, TRBD1 (5 bases). There are 14 residues in the CDR3. V was shortened by 2 bases and J by 1 base, with 8 bases between the two germline ends. CDR1 is SNHLY, CDR2 FYNNEI, per germline. The CDR3 region has the DNA TGTGCCAGCAGTGAAAGGACAACGAACACTGAAGCTTTCTTT. This sequence encodes CASSERTTNTEAFF.

This chain uses TRBV13 with TRBJ1-1; TRBD1 is a possible D gene (5 bases). The CDR3 spans 13 residues. The V end was cut by 0 bases, the J end by 3 bases, with 5 bases between. Germline V CDR1 and CDR2: PRHDT, FYEKMQ (reference sequence). CDR3 DNA sequence: TGTGCCAGCAGCTTAGGCAGGGACACTGAAGCTTTCTTT. This codes for CASSLGRDTEAFF.

The chain couples TRBV7-9 to TRBJ2-7; D not resolved. Trimming left V 6 bases short and J 0 bases short, with 12 bases between. CDR3 size: 14 residues. Germline V gives CDR1 SEHNR, CDR2 FQNEAQ (reference sequence). The DNA of the CDR3 is TGTGCCAGCAGTCACAGAGTAAGCTCCTACGAGCAGTACTTC. Amino acid sequence: CASSHRVSSYEQYF. Full variable domain (rest looked up from reference TRBV7-9 and TRBJ2-7): DTGVSQNPRHKITKRGQNVTFRCDPISEHNRLYWYRQTLGQGPEFLTYFQNEAQLEKSRLLSDRFSAERPKGSFSTLEIQRTEQGDSAMYLCASSHRVSSYEQYFGPGTRLTVT.

V usage is TRBV28 and J usage is TRBJ1-2, with D possibly being TRBD1 (6 bases). Trimming cost V 6 bases and J 14 bases, with 19 bases left between them. CDR1 is MDHEN and CDR2 is SYDVKM in the germline V gene. The CDR3 loop spans 12 amino acids. The CDR3 sequence is CASSQQRQGKTF. CDR3 in DNA: TGTGCCAGCAGCCAACAACGGCAGGGGAAGACCTTC.

This clone appeared a few times. The chain recombines TRBV7-9 with TRBJ1-2; 7 bases fit TRBD1. V trimming: 3 bases; J trimming: 4 bases; junction bases outside the gene matches: 5. The germline V gene encodes CDR1 SEHNR and CDR2 FQNEAQ (reference sequence). The CDR3 totals 14 residues. The CDR3 DNA reads as TGTGCCAGCAGCTTCGCGGGGACAGTCTATGGCTACACCTTC. It is translated as CASSFAGTVYGYTF.

This sequence joins TRBV25-1 and TRBJ2-5, with D tentatively TRBD2 (6 bases). Germline loops: CDR1 MGHDK, CDR2 SYGVNS. The CDR3 length is 16 residues. Between the trimmed V and J ends, which lost 1 base and 2 bases, there was a span of 14 bases. As DNA, the CDR3 is TGTGCCAGCAGTGAATTGGGGGGTAGGACTCAAGAGACCCAGTACTTC. Its protein is CASSELGGRTQETQYF.

The rearrangement links TRBV6-5 to TRBJ1-1; possible D gene TRBD1, 6 bases. Germline CDR1 MNHEY, CDR2 SVGAGI. V lost 6 bases, J lost 6 bases, and 17 bases lay in between. The CDR3 totals 14 residues. CDR3 nucleotides: TGTGCCAGCAGCGACCCCAGGGGCCGCGCTGAAGCTTTCTTT. Translating it yields CASSDPRGRAEAFF.

Regarding this clone: The sample holds other DNA sequences that translate to the same CDR3. The gene calls are TRBV11-3 and TRBJ2-7; 11 positions match TRBD1. Losses at the gene ends were 5 bases for V and 6 bases for J; bases not matched to a gene: 3. Germline CDR1 SGHNT, CDR2 YENEEA. The CDR3 length is 13 residues. The CDR3 region is CASSPGTGGEQYF. The CDR3, as DNA: TGTGCCAGCAGCCCCGGGACAGGGGGCGAGCAGTACTTC.

The V gene is TRBV7-6, the J gene TRBJ2-1; 7 bases line up with TRBD2. CDR1 and CDR2 from the germline V gene are SGHVS and FNYEAQ. This CDR3 is built from 15 residues. Trimming cost V 4 bases and J 5 bases; bases outside gene matches: 8. The CDR3 here is CASSWGPGGDNEQFF. Here the CDR3 DNA reads TGTGCCAGCAGCTGGGGACCGGGGGGAGACAATGAGCAGTTCTTC.

This chain connects TRBV5-1 to TRBJ1-1; the D gene is possibly TRBD1 (6 bases). The CDR3 consists of 13 residues. Per the germline V gene, CDR1 is SGHRS and CDR2 is YFSETQ. V was cut by 0 bases and J by 7 bases, with 10 bases left in between. The CDR3 DNA sequence: TGCGCCAGCAGCTTGGGAACAGGGTTTGAAGCTTTCTTT. Translated, it gives CASSLGTGFEAFF.

This chain's CDR3 is CASSYVQGGWGGYTF. CDR3 nucleotide sequence: TGTGCCAGCAGTTACGTCCAGGGTGGCTGGGGTGGCTACACCTTC. This chain connects TRBV6-5 to TRBJ1-2; D might be TRBD1 (5 bases). The CDR3 totals 15 residues. Deletions cut 2 bases from V and 7 bases from J, with 17 bases between. Germline V lookup: CDR1 MNHEY, CDR2 SVGAGI.

The chain employs TRBV6-5 and TRBJ1-5, with a tentative D call TRBD1 (6 bases). This CDR3 comprises 15 residues. The germline V gene has CDR1 MNHEY and CDR2 SVGAGI. Trimming shortened V by 6 bases and J by 4 bases, and 16 bases separated the two germline ends. CDR3 loop: CASRPPGHSNQPQHF. The CDR3 DNA follows: TGTGCCAGCAGGCCCCCGGGACACTCTAATCAGCCCCAGCATTTT.

The V and J genes are TRBV12-3 or TRBV12-4 and TRBJ2-7; D is uncertain. V was pared by 10 bases and J by 6 bases, with 16 bases between. The CDR3 consists of 12 residues. This CDR3 is CATFRRAGEQYF. The DNA of the CDR3 is TGTGCCACTTTCCGTAGGGCCGGCGAGCAGTACTTC.